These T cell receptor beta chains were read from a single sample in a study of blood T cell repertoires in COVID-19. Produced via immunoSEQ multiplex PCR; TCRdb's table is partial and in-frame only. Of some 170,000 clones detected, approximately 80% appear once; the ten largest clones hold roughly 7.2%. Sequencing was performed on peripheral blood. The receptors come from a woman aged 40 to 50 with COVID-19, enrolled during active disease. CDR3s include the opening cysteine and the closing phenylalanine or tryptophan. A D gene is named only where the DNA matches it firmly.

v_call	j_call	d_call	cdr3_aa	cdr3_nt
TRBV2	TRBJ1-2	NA	CASRGGQSYGYTF	TGTGCCAGCAGGGGGGGGCAGAGCTATGGCTACACCTTC
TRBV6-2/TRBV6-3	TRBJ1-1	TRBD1	CASSPTGAGNTEAFF	TGTGCCAGCAGCCCGACAGGGGCGGGGAACACTGAAGCTTTCTTT
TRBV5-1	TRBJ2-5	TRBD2	CASSLGAGGHQETQYF	TGCGCCAGCAGCTTGGGGGCGGGGGGCCACCAAGAGACCCAGTACTTC
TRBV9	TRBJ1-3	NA	CASSVTDSGNTIYF	TGTGCCAGCAGCGTGACGGACAGCGGAAACACCATATATTTT
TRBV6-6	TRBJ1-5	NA	CASSSPYSNQPQHF	TGTGCCAGCAGTTCTCCGTATAGCAATCAGCCCCAGCATTTT
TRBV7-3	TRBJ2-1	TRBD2	CASSWTGTSVDEQFF	TGTGCCAGCAGCTGGACCGGGACTAGCGTCGATGAGCAGTTCTTC
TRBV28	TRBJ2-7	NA	CASSFGRPPYEQYF	TGTGCCAGCAGTTTTGGCCGTCCCCCCTACGAGCAGTACTTC
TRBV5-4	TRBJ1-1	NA	CASSLGQQSEAFF	TGTGCCAGCAGCTTGGGACAGCAATCTGAAGCTTTCTTT
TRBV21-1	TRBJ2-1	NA	CASSPNRDTDYNEQFF	TGTGCCAGCAGCCCAAACCGGGACACCGACTACAATGAGCAGTTCTTC
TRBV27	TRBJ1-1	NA	CASSLHTMNTEAFF	TGTGCCAGCAGTTTACATACAATGAACACTGAAGCTTTCTTT
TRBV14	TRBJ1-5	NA	CASSRTGLPQHF	TGTGCCAGCAGCCGCACGGGTTTGCCCCAGCATTTT